Included here is one TCR beta chain sequence, with context. This sample was included in a study of technical replicates of blood from a few donors. The CDR3 runs to 15 residues. The trim removed 4 bases at V and 4 bases at J, leaving 9 bases unmatched. CDR1 and CDR2 from the germline V gene are SGHVS and FQNEAQ. Profiled with immunoSEQ multiplex PCR; TCRdb holds only in-frame clones, not every one. The data hold under 80,000 clones, with roughly 86% observed a single time. The sequenced material came from PBMCs. The chain links TRBV7-8 to TRBJ2-7; 8 nucleotides agree with TRBD1. This clonotype originated in a human donor in good health. Some clones in this sample may be carry-over from other donors' samples. The CDR3: CASSSPGTGEYEQYF. In DNA, the CDR3 is TGTGCCAGCAGCTCACCCGGGACAGGAGAATACGAGCAGTACTTC.